These 18 T cell receptor beta chains were sequenced from one sample in a study of T cells in women clearing cervical HPV infection. The assay was immunoSEQ multiplex PCR, and TCRdb's table has in-frame clones only and misses some. The sample table sets out roughly 22,000 clones. Material: blood buffy coat. The receptors were sampled from a woman between 18 and 70 years old with a cervical HPV16 infection that either progressed to CIN3+ or cleared (not recorded which).

Comment on this clone: The sequenced fragment ends 3 residues before the CDR3 boundary, so the rest is inferred from the germline J gene. The rearrangement joins TRBV5-1 to TRBJ1-5; TRBD1 aligns across 10 bases. Trimming removed 0 bases from V and 3 bases from J; junction bases left unmatched: 6. This CDR3 is 17 amino acids long. Germline values: CDR1 SGHRS, CDR2 YFSETQ. The CDR3 DNA, read in part, is TGCGCCAGCAGCTTGGCCCCCGGGACAGGGGTCAATCAGCCC. It translates to CASSLAPGTGVNQP. In full, the CDR3 reads CASSLAPGTGVNQPQHF. The full variable domain, its missing parts supplied by reference TRBV5-1 and TRBJ1-5, is KAGVTQTPRYLIKTRGQQVTLSCSPISGHRSVSWYQQTPGQGLQFLFEYFSETQRNKGNFPGRFSGRQFSNSRSEMNVSTLELGDSALYLCASSLAPGTGVNQPQHFGDGTRLSIL.

About this clone: The read falls 3 residues short of the CDR3 end, and the missing part is taken from the germline J gene. This chain uses TRBV5-1 with TRBJ2-7; 7 nucleotides match TRBD1. Per germline, CDR1 SGHRS and CDR2 YFSETQ. The V and J ends lost 4 bases and 0 bases, in that order; junction bases with no gene match: 7. The CDR3 is made up of 15 amino acids. Incomplete CDR3 DNA: TGCGCCAGCAGCACGATGGGGACAGCCTCCTACGAG. Encoded protein: CASSTMGTASYE. The whole CDR3 sequence is CASSTMGTASYEQYF.

Of note for this clone: The read gets to within 3 residues of the CDR3 end, and the germline J gene fills in the rest. This sequence joins TRBV20-1 and TRBJ2-7, with 9 bases lining up with TRBD2. The CDR3 loop spans 13 amino acids. Germline V lookup: CDR1 DFQATT, CDR2 SNEGSKA (reference sequence). V lost 6 bases, J lost 6 bases, and 9 bases stayed unmatched. The CDR3 sequence is CSASTSGLGEQYF. The CDR3 bases that were read are TGCAGTGCGAGTACTAGCGGGTTGGGCGAG.

As regards this clone: The CDR3 is cut off 3 residues early in the read; its end comes from the germline J gene. This chain links TRBV20-1 with TRBJ2-3, with 7 positions matching TRBD1. The CDR3 consists of 15 residues. V shed 6 bases, J shed 4 bases, and the junction held 13 bases outside the gene matches. Germline assignment: CDR1 DFQATT and CDR2 SNEGSKA (reference sequence). CDR3 bases read: TGCAGTGCACCTACAGGGGCTATAATTCCAGATACG. This encodes CSAPTGAIIPDT. The CDR3 reads in full as CSAPTGAIIPDTQYF.

The chain's CDR3 is CSVLTAAGANVLTF. The sequenced part of the CDR3 DNA is TGCAGCGTGCTAACAGCCGCTGGGGCCAACGTC. The chain uses TRBV29-1 and TRBJ2-6; D is undetermined. With the read ending 3 residues before the CDR3 end, the germline J gene is used to fill in that end. Trimming left V 6 bases short and J 2 bases short, with 11 bases between. This CDR3 contains 14 residues. Germline lookup yields CDR1 SQVTM and CDR2 ANQGSEA. Looking up the rest from reference TRBV29-1 and TRBJ2-6 gives the full variable domain: SAVISQKPSRDICQRGTSLTIQCQVDSQVTMMFWYRQQPGQSLTLIATANQGSEATYESGFVIDKFPISRPNLTFSTLTVSNMSPEDSSIYLCSVLTAAGANVLTFGAGSRLTVL.

A word on this clone: The read ends 3 residues shy of where the CDR3 ends; the end is completed using the germline J gene. V and J are TRBV6-2 or TRBV6-3 and TRBJ1-5; TRBD1 matches 11 bases. The V segment lost 6 bases and the J segment 5 bases; nucleotides outside the gene matches: 6. CDR3 size: 15 residues. Germline CDR1 is MNHEY and CDR2 is SVGEGT. The CDR3 region is CASRPWDRGDQPQHF. CDR3 bases read: TGTGCCAGCAGGCCTTGGGACAGGGGGGATCAGCCC.

About this clone itself: The CDR3 end falls 3 residues outside the read, so it is completed with the germline J gene. The V and J genes are TRBV29-1 and TRBJ2-2; 9 bases align to TRBD1. Germline CDR1 SQVTM, CDR2 ANQGSEA. The ends lost 7 bases at V and 6 bases at J; junction bases unmatched: 6. This CDR3 has 13 residues. CDR3: CSAKDRGAGELFF. The sequenced part of the CDR3 DNA is TGCAGCGCTAAGGACAGGGGCGCCGGGGAG.

This CDR3 is CSARALQGANTEAFF. The sequenced part of the CDR3 DNA is TGCAGTGCTAGAGCATTACAGGGGGCAAACACTGAA. The chain employs TRBV20-1 and TRBJ1-1, with 9 bases fitting TRBD1. Read coverage stops 3 residues before the CDR3 terminus; the germline J gene supplies the remainder. Germline values: CDR1 DFQATT, CDR2 SNEGSKA (reference sequence). CDR3 size: 15 residues. The ends lost 1 base at V and 2 bases at J; junction bases unmatched: 5.

A remark on this clone: The missing CDR3 end, 3 residues past where the read stops, is filled in from the germline J gene. This chain joins TRBV6-1 and TRBJ1-5; D possibly corresponds to TRBD1 (6 bases). The CDR3 loop spans 14 amino acids. Germline V lookup: CDR1 MNHNS, CDR2 SASEGT. V dropped 3 bases and J dropped 4 bases, with 10 bases sitting between them. The CDR3 DNA, read in part, is TGTGCCAGCAGTGACAGGGGCTGGAATCAGCCC. Protein sequence: CASSDRGWNQP. The full-length CDR3 reads as CASSDRGWNQPQHF.

Note on this clone: The DNA ends 3 residues before the CDR3 does, and the rest of the CDR3 is filled in from the germline J gene. This chain uses TRBV19 with TRBJ1-4, with TRBD1 matching 10 bases. V lost 6 bases and J lost 8; bases outside the gene matches: 12. From germline, CDR1 is LNHDA and CDR2 SQIVND (reference sequence). This CDR3 has 16 amino acids. The covered CDR3 bases are TGTGCCAGTAGCCCCAAGACGACAGGGGGCTCGGAAAAA. This codes for CASSPKTTGGSEK. The whole CDR3 protein reads CASSPKTTGGSEKLFF.

About this clone: The CDR3 is cut off 3 residues early in the read; its end comes from the germline J gene. The gene calls are TRBV5-1 and TRBJ2-1, with 7 bases identical to TRBD1. V dropped 1 base and J dropped 5; count of bases not matched to a gene: 6. The V gene's germline CDR1 is SGHRS and CDR2 YFSETQ. The CDR3 is 15 amino acids. CDR3 amino acids: CASSLSRGLNNEQFF. The CDR3 bases that were read are TGCGCCAGCAGCTTGAGTAGGGGGCTTAACAATGAG.

Concerning this clone itself: The CDR3 end lies 3 residues beyond the end of the read and is filled in from the germline J gene. This chain links TRBV5-4 with TRBJ2-7; D may be TRBD1 (6 bases). The V and J ends lost 4 bases and 1 base respectively, with 12 bases between them. The germline V gene encodes CDR1 SGHNT and CDR2 YYREEE (reference sequence). The CDR3 length is 14 residues. Incomplete CDR3 DNA: TGTGCCAGCAGCCTAACAGGGAGTTCCTACGAG. Its protein is CASSLTGSSYE. The whole CDR3 protein is CASSLTGSSYEQYF.

Comment on this clone: The CDR3 end is not reached by the read, which stops 3 residues before it; the germline J gene fills it in. This chain connects TRBV7-9 to TRBJ1-1; 9 nucleotides agree with TRBD1. Trimming took 5 bases from V and 3 from J; bases not matched to a gene: 7. This CDR3 comprises 15 residues. The V gene's germline CDR1 is SEHNR and CDR2 FQNEAQ (reference sequence). The covered CDR3 bases are TGTGCCAGCAGCCAAACAGGGGGCTACGACACTGAA. It translates to CASSQTGGYDTE. The CDR3 in full is CASSQTGGYDTEAFF.

About this clone: With the read ending 3 residues before the CDR3 end, the germline J gene is used to fill in that end. V usage is TRBV7-8 and J usage is TRBJ1-6; TRBD1 might be the D (6 bases). Trimming shortened V by 5 bases and J by 7 bases, and 15 bases separated the two germline ends. The CDR3 loop spans 15 amino acids. Germline assignment: CDR1 SGHVS and CDR2 FQNEAQ. The CDR3 protein is CASSPTGHGNSPLHF. The DNA read from the CDR3 is TGTGCCAGCAGCCCAACGGGACACGGCAATTCACCC. The full variable domain, its missing parts supplied by reference TRBV7-8 and TRBJ1-6, is GAGVSQSPRYKVAKRGQDVALRCDPISGHVSLFWYQQALGQGPEFLTYFQNEAQLDKSGLPSDRFFAERPEGSVSTLKIQRTQQEDSAVYLCASSPTGHGNSPLHFGNGTRLTVT.

Remarks on this clone: Read sequence stops 3 residues before the CDR3 end, and the germline J gene provides the missing end. The gene calls are TRBV2 and TRBJ1-2; D is undetermined. The CDR3 is 14 residues long. Germline lookup yields CDR1 SNHLY and CDR2 FYNNEI. The ends were cut back, 2 bases at V and 2 bases at J, with 9 bases in the middle. CDR3 DNA (partial): TGTGCCAGCAGTGAATTGAGCGGCAACTATGGC. It is translated as CASSELSGNYG. The entire CDR3 reads CASSELSGNYGYTF.

Incomplete CDR3 DNA: TGTGCCAGCAGTGAAGCCAGGGGGCAGCCC. It translates to CASSEARGQP. The CDR3 in full is CASSEARGQPQHF. The chain recombines TRBV6-1 with TRBJ1-5; 7 bases fit TRBD1. The CDR3 extends 3 residues past the end of the read, so its final part is completed from the germline J gene. The V and J ends lost 0 bases and 7 bases, in that order; junction bases with no gene match: 0. Per the germline V gene, CDR1 is MNHNS and CDR2 is SASEGT. The CDR3 consists of 13 residues.

Comment on this clone: Sequencing ends 3 residues short of the CDR3 end; the germline J gene provides the rest. The rearrangement links TRBV7-8 to TRBJ1-2; 7 bases match TRBD1. CDR1 is SGHVS and CDR2 is FQNEAQ in the germline V gene. The CDR3 contains 15 residues. The trim removed 5 bases at V and 6 bases at J, leaving 12 bases unmatched. The sequenced CDR3 bases are TGTGCCAGCAGCCCGGGACAGTCGGTTCCCAATGGC. Translation: CASSPGQSVPNG. The whole CDR3 sequence is CASSPGQSVPNGYTF. Combining the CDR3 with reference TRBV7-8 and TRBJ1-2 gives the whole variable domain GAGVSQSPRYKVAKRGQDVALRCDPISGHVSLFWYQQALGQGPEFLTYFQNEAQLDKSGLPSDRFFAERPEGSVSTLKIQRTQQEDSAVYLCASSPGQSVPNGYTFGSGTRLTVV.

As for this clone: The sequenced fragment ends 3 residues before the CDR3 boundary, so the rest is inferred from the germline J gene. The J gene is TRBJ2-7, the V gene TRBV11-2, with D hard to call. CDR3 length: 14 amino acids. The germline gives CDR1 SGHAT, CDR2 FQNNGV. V was shortened by 1 base and J by 1 base, with 8 bases between the two germline ends. Incomplete CDR3 DNA: TGTGCCAGCAGCTTAGGTGCGATTTCCTACGAG. It encodes CASSLGAISYE. The whole CDR3 is CASSLGAISYEQYF.